The rows below give T cell receptor beta chains drawn from one sample of a study of OX40 agonist ivuxolimab in advanced cancers. TCRdb keeps only in-frame clones here, not all; method: immunoSEQ multiplex PCR. Among more than 7,500 clones listed, about 88% were seen once. The source material was CD4+ or CD8+ T cells sorted from blood, sampled in a trial of the OX40 agonist ivuxolimab. The receptors come from an adult with an advanced solid tumor such as melanoma, head and neck, liver or kidney cancer. CDR3s include the opening cysteine and the closing phenylalanine or tryptophan. Fields, in order: CDR3 protein, CDR3 DNA, D gene, J gene, clone size, V gene. D genes are given only for firm matches. Size tells how often a clone was seen (once, few, many) or the class of an expanded clone, and some rows leave it out.

CASKQYSGNTIYF | TGTGCCAGCAAACAGTACTCTGGAAACACCATATATTTT | NA | TRBJ1-3 | NA | TRBV6-5
CASSQDRTSGVQETQYF | TGCGCCAGCAGCCAAGATCGGACTAGCGGGGTGCAAGAGACCCAGTACTTC | TRBD2 | TRBJ2-5 | NA | TRBV4-1
CASTLGTTVYNSPLHF | TGTGCCAGCACCTTGGGGACGACAGTCTATAATTCACCCCTCCACTTT | NA | TRBJ1-6 | NA | TRBV11-2
CASSFTQGDYEQYF | TGTGCCAGCAGCTTTACCCAGGGGGACTACGAGCAGTACTTC | TRBD1 | TRBJ2-7 | few | TRBV7-9
CASSYSGGQETQYF | TGTGCCAGCAGTTACTCGGGGGGCCAAGAGACCCAGTACTTC | NA | TRBJ2-5 | NA | TRBV6-5
CASSWSGSYTDTQYF | TGTGCCAGCAGTTGGAGCGGGAGCTATACAGATACGCAGTATTTT | TRBD2 | TRBJ2-3 | once | TRBV11-2
CASSYSVRETQYF | TGTGCCAGCAGTTACTCGGTTCGAGAGACCCAGTACTTC | NA | TRBJ2-5 | NA | TRBV6-5
CASSSTAGGYGYTF | TGTGCCAGCAGCTCAACCGCGGGGGGCTATGGCTACACCTTC | NA | TRBJ1-2 | NA | TRBV7-4
CASSQGTTGNQPQHF | TGTGCCAGCAGCCAAGGGACGACCGGCAATCAGCCCCAGCATTTT | NA | TRBJ1-5 | NA | TRBV7-9
CASSPAGRDSPLHF | TGTGCCAGCAGCCCCGCGGGCCGGGATTCACCCCTCCACTTT | NA | TRBJ1-6 | NA | TRBV7-3
CASSPGRTGYYNEQFF | TGTGCCAGCTCACCAGGCCGGACAGGATACTACAATGAGCAGTTCTTC | TRBD1 | TRBJ2-1 | NA | TRBV18
CASSEDRGLAGSYYEQYF | TGTGCCAGCAGTGAGGACAGGGGACTAGCGGGGAGCTACTACGAGCAGTACTTC | TRBD2 | TRBJ2-7 | NA | TRBV2
CASSTGGRGTGELFF | TGTGCCAGTAGTACAGGGGGCCGGGGCACCGGGGAGCTGTTTTTT | TRBD1 | TRBJ2-2 | NA | TRBV19
CASSPGLAGSYF | TGTGCCAGCAGCCCCGGACTAGCGGGGTCTTACTTC | TRBD2 | TRBJ2-7 | few | TRBV11-1
CASSLAGGTYEQYF | TGCGCCAGCAGCTTGGCCGGAGGGACCTACGAGCAGTACTTC | NA | TRBJ2-7 | NA | TRBV5-1
CASSQFGTGGRGTDTQYF | TGTGCCAGCAGCCAATTCGGGACAGGGGGCCGTGGCACAGATACGCAGTATTTT | TRBD1 | TRBJ2-3 | few | TRBV6-4
CSVGGGSWYGYTF | TGCAGCGTTGGGGGGGGAAGTTGGTATGGCTACACCTTC | NA | TRBJ1-2 | NA | TRBV29-1